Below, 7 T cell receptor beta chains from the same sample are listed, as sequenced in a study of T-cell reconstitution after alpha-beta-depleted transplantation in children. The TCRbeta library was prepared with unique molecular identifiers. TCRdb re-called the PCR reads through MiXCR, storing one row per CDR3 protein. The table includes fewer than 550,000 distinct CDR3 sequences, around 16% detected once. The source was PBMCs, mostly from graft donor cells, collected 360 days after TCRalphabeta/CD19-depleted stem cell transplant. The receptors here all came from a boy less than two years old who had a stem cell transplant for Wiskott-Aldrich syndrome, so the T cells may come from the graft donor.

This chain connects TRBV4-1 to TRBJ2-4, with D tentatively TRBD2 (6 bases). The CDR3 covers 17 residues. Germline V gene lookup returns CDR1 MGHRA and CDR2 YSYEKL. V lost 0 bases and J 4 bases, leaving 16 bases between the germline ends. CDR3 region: CASSQDEHGRGKNIQYF. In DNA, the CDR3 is TGCGCCAGCAGCCAAGACGAGCATGGGCGGGGAAAAAACATTCAGTACTTC.

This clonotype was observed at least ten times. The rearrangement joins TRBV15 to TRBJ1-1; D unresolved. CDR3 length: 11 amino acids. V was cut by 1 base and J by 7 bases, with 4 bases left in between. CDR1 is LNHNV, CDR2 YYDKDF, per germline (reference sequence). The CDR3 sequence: CATSRVGEAFF. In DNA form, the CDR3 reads TGTGCCACCAGCAGAGTGGGTGAAGCTTTCTTT. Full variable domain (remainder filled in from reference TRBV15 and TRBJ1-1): DAMVIQNPRYQVTQFGKPVTLSCSQTLNHNVMYWYQQKSSQAPKLLFHYYDKDFNNEADTPDNFQSRRPNTSFCFLDIRSPGLGDTAMYLCATSRVGEAFFGQGTRLTVV.

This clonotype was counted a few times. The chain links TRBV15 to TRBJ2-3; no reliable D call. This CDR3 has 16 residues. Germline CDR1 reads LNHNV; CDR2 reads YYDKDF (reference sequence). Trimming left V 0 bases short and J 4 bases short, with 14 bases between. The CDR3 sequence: CATSRDTAAGADTQYF. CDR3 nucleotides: TGTGCCACCAGCAGAGATACGGCCGCTGGGGCAGATACGCAGTATTTT.

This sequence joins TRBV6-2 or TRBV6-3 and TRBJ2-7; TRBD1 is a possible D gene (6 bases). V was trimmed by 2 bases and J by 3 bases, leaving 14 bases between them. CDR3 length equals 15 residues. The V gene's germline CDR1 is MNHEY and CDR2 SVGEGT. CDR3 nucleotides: TGTGCCAGCAGTTACCTCCCACAGGGCAACTACGAGCAGTACTTC. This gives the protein CASSYLPQGNYEQYF.

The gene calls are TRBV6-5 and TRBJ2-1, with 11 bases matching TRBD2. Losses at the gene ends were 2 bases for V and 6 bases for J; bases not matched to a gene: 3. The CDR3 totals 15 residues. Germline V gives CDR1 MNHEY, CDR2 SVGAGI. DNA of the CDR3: TGTGCCAGCAGTTACATTAGCGGGGGGGCCAATGAGCAGTTCTTC. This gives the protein CASSYISGGANEQFF.

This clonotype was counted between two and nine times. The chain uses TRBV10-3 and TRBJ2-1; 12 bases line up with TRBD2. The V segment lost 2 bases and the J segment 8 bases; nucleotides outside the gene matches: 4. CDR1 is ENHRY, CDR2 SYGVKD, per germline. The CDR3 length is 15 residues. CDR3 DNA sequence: TGTGCCATCAGTGAGCTAGCGGGGGGGCGCGATGAGCAGTTCTTC. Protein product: CAISELAGGRDEQFF.

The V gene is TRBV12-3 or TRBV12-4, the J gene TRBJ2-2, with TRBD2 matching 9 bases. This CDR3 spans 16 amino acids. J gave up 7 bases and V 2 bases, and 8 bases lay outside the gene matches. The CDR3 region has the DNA TGTGCCAGCAGTTTATGGCGGGAGGGACGAGACGGGGAGCTGTTTTTT. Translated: CASSLWREGRDGELFF.